The table lists the clone carrying this T cell receptor (beta chain) with a few counts. Antigen unknown. This sample is part of a study of early T cells in non-severe SARS-CoV-2 infection. Background on the study: It was bulk RNA from unsorted whole blood that was sequenced, and the chains were unpaired. Overall study results and limits: Database matching using VDJdb favored anti-spike CD8 responses, with private and CD4 specificities left missing.

The TCR library protocol attached unique molecular identifiers to the individual cDNA molecules. In TCRdb, the 5' RACE reads were re-called with MiXCR into one record per CDR3 protein. The table includes some 80,000 distinct CDR3 sequences, around 12% detected once. Germline loops: CDR1 SQVTM, CDR2 ANQGSEA. V was shortened by 8 bases and J by 3 bases, with 20 bases between the two germline ends. The CDR3 extends over 15 amino acids. The rearrangement links TRBV29-1 to TRBJ2-1; D perhaps matches TRBD1 (5 bases). The input for sequencing was whole blood, taken at baseline. This TCR was recovered from an adult who was a healthcare worker with PCR-confirmed SARS-CoV-2 infection or an uninfected control (not recorded which). The donor label of this sample is uncertain. The DNA of the CDR3 is TGCAGCATTCGGTGGGCGGACAACAACTACAATGAGCAGTTCTTC. Translated, it gives CSIRWADNNYNEQFF.